One sample yielded the 29 T cell receptor beta chains listed below, sequenced in a study of T-cell memory formation after mild COVID-19. Each CDR3 protein is one row after TCRdb ran MiXCR on the 5' RACE reads. The sample lists 280,000 or so distinct CDR3 sequences, more than 15% occurring once. Sequencing used PBMCs or a T cell subset sorted from them (not recorded which). These receptor sequences come from a man younger than 35 who had mild COVID-19 (a few samples of this study predate the infection). Cell type and time point are not known.

This clonotype was seen more than once but under ten times. CDR3 in amino acids: CASSLLGARNTEAFF. In DNA, the CDR3 is TGCGCCAGCAGCTTGCTGGGGGCACGGAACACTGAAGCTTTCTTT. This sequence joins TRBV5-1 and TRBJ1-1; maybe TRBD1 (6 bases). Germline V CDR1 and CDR2: SGHRS, YFSETQ. The CDR3 runs 15 residues. Trimming removed 1 base from V and 1 base from J, with 11 bases in between.

This clonotype was counted a few times. The CDR3 region is CSPQNSYEQYF. CDR3 nucleotides: TGCAGTCCCCAAAACTCTTACGAGCAGTACTTC. V is TRBV20-1 and J is TRBJ2-7, with unresolved D. The V gene lost 8 bases and the J gene lost 4 bases, with 12 bases spanning the gap. The CDR3 is 11 amino acids. Germline V lookup: CDR1 DFQATT, CDR2 SNEGSKA (reference sequence).

This clonotype turned up a few times. V and J are TRBV6-5 and TRBJ1-1, with D tentatively TRBD1 (5 bases). This CDR3 spans 13 amino acids. V lost 0 bases and J 4 bases, leaving 6 bases between the germline ends. The germline V gene encodes CDR1 MNHEY and CDR2 SVGAGI. This CDR3 reads CASSYSRVTEAFF. The CDR3 DNA reads TGTGCCAGCAGTTACTCCAGGGTCACTGAAGCTTTCTTT.

V and J are TRBV7-9 and TRBJ2-5; tentatively, D is TRBD1 (6 bases). The CDR3 runs 15 residues. The V gene lost 4 bases and the J gene lost 2 bases, with 14 bases spanning the gap. The germline gives CDR1 SEHNR, CDR2 FQNEAQ (reference sequence). In DNA form, the CDR3 reads TGTGCCAGCAGCTCTAGGGGGATCCTACAAGAGACCCAGTACTTC. It codes for CASSSRGILQETQYF.

This clonotype has at least ten counts. The rearrangement uses TRBV4-1 and TRBJ2-3, with D maybe TRBD1 (5 bases). Deletions cut 0 bases from V and 0 bases from J, with 10 bases between. Germline values: CDR1 MGHRA, CDR2 YSYEKL. This CDR3 has 16 amino acids. DNA of the CDR3: TGCGCCAGCAGCCAAGAACAGGCTCCTAGCACAGATACGCAGTATTTT. It is translated as CASSQEQAPSTDTQYF.

This clonotype occurred a few times. V gene TRBV6-2 or TRBV6-3 combines with J gene TRBJ2-1; D may be TRBD2 (5 bases). The CDR3 is made up of 14 amino acids. Trimming cost V 7 bases and J 6 bases, with 16 bases left between them. The germline gives CDR1 MNHEY, CDR2 SVGEGT. The CDR3 DNA sequence: TGTGCCAGCACCCAGCGGACCCATTTCAATGAGCAGTTCTTC. This sequence encodes CASTQRTHFNEQFF.

In its sample, this clonotype was seen a few times. V is TRBV7-2 and J is TRBJ2-2; no reliable D call. CDR1 and CDR2 from the germline V gene are SGHTA and FQGNSA. CDR3 length: 16 residues. V shed 3 bases and J shed 0 bases, with 11 bases lying between them. This CDR3 reads CASSLHLLANTGELFF. The CDR3, as DNA: TGTGCCAGCAGCTTGCATCTGTTAGCGAACACCGGGGAGCTGTTTTTT.

This clonotype was picked up a small number of times. This sequence joins TRBV5-1 and TRBJ1-2, with D possibly being TRBD1 (6 bases). V lost 2 bases and J lost 8, with 16 bases in between. Germline-derived CDR1 and CDR2 are SGHRS and YFSETQ. The CDR3 loop spans 14 amino acids. The CDR3, as DNA: TGCGCCAGCAGCTTACAGGGTCCGGATCTCGGCTACACCTTC. Its translation: CASSLQGPDLGYTF.

The sample holds a few counts of this clonotype. V is TRBV3-1 and J is TRBJ2-2; TRBD2 matches at 7 bases. This CDR3 has 14 residues. CDR1 is LGHDT and CDR2 is YNNKEL in the germline V gene (reference sequence). V was clipped by 1 base and J by 8 bases; unmatched bases: 4. CDR3 sequence: CASSQGSGEGELFF. The CDR3 nucleotides read TGTGCCAGCAGCCAAGGGAGCGGGGAGGGGGAGCTGTTTTTT.

This clonotype was recorded only once. V and J are TRBV15 and TRBJ2-2; D remains ambiguous. The CDR3 runs 13 residues. The germline V gene has CDR1 LNHNV and CDR2 YYDKDF (reference sequence). Trimming left V 5 bases short and J 1 base short, with 5 bases between. The CDR3 spells CATSGRNTGELFF. DNA of the CDR3: TGTGCCACCAGCGGCAGGAACACCGGGGAGCTGTTTTTT. Based on the CDR3 plus reference TRBV15 and TRBJ2-2, the full variable domain is DAMVIQNPRYQVTQFGKPVTLSCSQTLNHNVMYWYQQKSSQAPKLLFHYYDKDFNNEADTPDNFQSRRPNTSFCFLDIRSPGLGDTAMYLCATSGRNTGELFFGEGSRLTVL.

The chain recombines TRBV5-1 with TRBJ1-2; 7 nucleotides line up with TRBD1. After removal of 2 bases from V and 4 bases from J, the junction contained 2 bases not matched to a gene. CDR1 and CDR2 (germline): SGHRS, YFSETQ. This CDR3 comprises 13 residues. The CDR3 DNA is TGCGCCAGCAGCTTTACAGGGGTCTATGGCTACACCTTC. Its translation is CASSFTGVYGYTF.

This clonotype was seen more than once but under ten times. The chain carries TRBV28 and TRBJ2-7; tentative D call: TRBD2 (6 bases). The V gene lost 2 bases and the J gene lost 7 bases, with 15 bases spanning the gap. This CDR3 spans 14 amino acids. CDR1 and CDR2 from the germline V gene are MDHEN and SYDVKM. The CDR3 is CASSLDAGLPEQYV. As DNA, the CDR3 is TGTGCCAGCAGTTTAGACGCGGGGCTGCCGGAGCAGTACGTC.

This clonotype was detected only a few times. This rearrangement joins TRBV7-2 to TRBJ1-1, with no clear D. Trimming stripped 6 bases from V and 1 base from J, with 12 bases between. CDR3 length: 14 residues. Germline V CDR1 and CDR2: SGHTA, FQGNSA. CDR3 DNA: TGTGCCAGCAGGATAAGGTCCGGGAACACTGAAGCTTTCTTT. This codes for CASRIRSGNTEAFF.

The V and J genes are TRBV28 and TRBJ2-7; 15 bases fit TRBD2. J lost 4 bases, V lost 6 bases, and 4 bases had no gene match. CDR1 MDHEN and CDR2 SYDVKM come from the germline V gene. The CDR3 sequence is 15 residues long. CDR3 in amino acids: CASSPGTSGGYEQYV. In nucleotides, the CDR3 is TGTGCCAGCAGCCCAGGGACTAGCGGGGGGTACGAGCAGTACGTC.

In this sample, this clonotype turned up a few times. This sequence joins TRBV6-5 and TRBJ1-5; D is unclear. CDR3 length equals 13 residues. Germline V lookup: CDR1 MNHEY, CDR2 SVGAGI. The V gene lost 2 bases and the J gene lost 5 bases, with 7 bases spanning the gap. CDR3 residues: CASSYGRDQPQHF. The CDR3 DNA is TGTGCCAGCAGTTACGGCCGGGATCAGCCCCAGCATTTT.

The table lists this clonotype with a few counts. The rearrangement uses TRBV20-1 and TRBJ1-5; D unresolved. The CDR3 consists of 14 residues. CDR1 and CDR2 (germline): DFQATT, SNEGSKA (reference sequence). Trimming stripped 3 bases from V and 6 bases from J, with 15 bases between. As DNA, the CDR3 is TGCAGTGCTAGTTACCAGGTCGGGAGTCAGCCCCAGCATTTT. Its protein is CSASYQVGSQPQHF.

This clonotype has just a few counts. V and J are TRBV6-6 and TRBJ2-7; no definite D call. The germline V gene encodes CDR1 MNHNY and CDR2 SVGAGI (reference sequence). V lost 6 bases and J 0 bases, leaving 15 bases between the germline ends. This CDR3 is 15 amino acids long. The DNA of the CDR3 is TGTGCCAGCAGGACCTCGACCGGCAGCTCCTACGAGCAGTACTTC. Its translation is CASRTSTGSSYEQYF.

This clonotype was counted a few times. The gene calls are TRBV5-6 and TRBJ2-3; no firm D call. Trimming removed 3 bases from V and 7 bases from J, with 9 bases in between. Per germline, CDR1 SGHDT and CDR2 YYEEEE. The CDR3 is made up of 12 amino acids. The CDR3 bases are TGTGCCAGCAGCTACGACGGTTATACGCAGTATTTT. As protein: CASSYDGYTQYF.

The chain links TRBV7-2 to TRBJ2-7; D is ambiguous. Germline V gene sequence: CDR1 SGHTA, CDR2 FQGNSA. This CDR3 has 14 residues. V lost 5 bases and J lost 3, with 14 bases in between. For the CDR3, the DNA is TGTGCCAGCAGCCCCGACCCGGACCTCTACGAGCAGTACGTC. This sequence encodes CASSPDPDLYEQYV.

This clonotype was observed a handful of times. V and J are TRBV3-1 and TRBJ2-3; the D is unclear. The CDR3 sequence is 12 residues long. The germline V gene has CDR1 LGHDT and CDR2 YNNKEL (reference sequence). Trimming left V 1 base short and J 5 bases short, with 4 bases between. The CDR3 protein is CASSQVLDTQYF. CDR3 sequence (DNA): TGTGCCAGCAGCCAAGTATTAGATACGCAGTATTTT.

The CDR3 protein is CASSTTPRTEAFF. CDR3 DNA sequence: TGCGCCAGCAGCACCACCCCGAGGACTGAAGCTTTCTTT. The chain combines TRBV5-1 with TRBJ1-1; no reliable D call. V lost 4 bases, J lost 5 bases, and 12 bases lay in between. Germline V lookup: CDR1 SGHRS, CDR2 YFSETQ. The CDR3 is 13 residues long. Full variable domain (remainder filled in from reference TRBV5-1 and TRBJ1-1): KAGVTQTPRYLIKTRGQQVTLSCSPISGHRSVSWYQQTPGQGLQFLFEYFSETQRNKGNFPGRFSGRQFSNSRSEMNVSTLELGDSALYLCASSTTPRTEAFFGQGTRLTVV.

The sample holds many counts of this clonotype. This chain uses TRBV5-1 with TRBJ2-7; 7 bases fit TRBD1. Trimming cost V 0 bases and J 2 bases; bases outside gene matches: 11. There are 17 residues in the CDR3. From germline, CDR1 is SGHRS and CDR2 YFSETQ. CDR3 in amino acids: CASSLALSGTDPYEQYF. The CDR3 nucleotides are TGCGCCAGCAGCTTGGCCCTCTCCGGGACAGACCCCTACGAGCAGTACTTC.

The chain couples TRBV5-1 to TRBJ1-4; D may be TRBD1 (5 bases). Per germline, CDR1 SGHRS and CDR2 YFSETQ. The CDR3 runs 14 residues. Trimming took 3 bases from V and 7 from J, leaving 13 bases between them. The CDR3 nucleotides read TGCGCCAGCAGCTCAACCGGGACGGCTGAAAAACTGTTTTTT. It yields the protein CASSSTGTAEKLFF.

The chain recombines TRBV19 with TRBJ2-7, with D possibly being TRBD1 or TRBD2 (5 bases each). This CDR3 is built from 16 residues. Trimming cost V 4 bases and J 7 bases, with 23 bases left between them. Germline CDR1 is LNHDA and CDR2 is SQIVND (reference sequence). CDR3 DNA sequence: TGTGCCAGTAGTAATTCCCGCGGCCGGGACCTCCTGGAGCAGTACTTC. It codes for CASSNSRGRDLLEQYF.

This clonotype was recorded many times. The chain links TRBV28 to TRBJ1-2; D is possibly TRBD1 (5 bases). The length of the CDR3 is 14 residues. Between the trimmed V and J ends, which lost 7 bases and 2 bases, there was a span of 14 bases. The germline V gene encodes CDR1 MDHEN and CDR2 SYDVKM. CDR3 sequence: CASNRWDRNYGYTF. CDR3 nucleotides: TGTGCCAGCAATCGTTGGGACCGCAACTATGGCTACACCTTC.

V gene TRBV2 combines with J gene TRBJ2-3, with a weak D call TRBD2 (6 bases). Trimming left V 8 bases short and J 2 bases short, with 11 bases between. The CDR3 has 13 amino acids. The germline CDR1 and CDR2 sequences are SNHLY and FYNNEI. In DNA form, the CDR3 reads TGTGCCAGCCGGGGGATGGCCACAGATACGCAGTATTTT. This codes for CASRGMATDTQYF.

The chain combines TRBV5-6 with TRBJ2-5, with 7 bases that match TRBD2. CDR1 is SGHDT, CDR2 YYEEEE, per germline. With V trimmed by 5 bases and J by 2 bases, 9 bases remained unmatched. This CDR3 contains 15 residues. The CDR3, as DNA: TGTGCCAGCAGTAGGGGTCGGGGAGGGCAAGAGACCCAGTACTTC. This codes for CASSRGRGGQETQYF.

This clonotype has more than one count but fewer than ten. The rearrangement uses TRBV18 and TRBJ2-4; a possible D gene is TRBD2 (5 bases). Germline V gives CDR1 KGHSH, CDR2 LQKENI. This CDR3 contains 13 residues. V was cut by 6 bases and J by 3 bases, with 9 bases left in between. The chain's CDR3 is CASSPGVKNIQYF. CDR3 in DNA: TGTGCCAGCTCTCCCGGGGTCAAAAACATTCAGTACTTC.

The rearrangement links TRBV5-1 to TRBJ2-2, with 8 bases identical to TRBD2. Germline V gene data show CDR1 as SGHRS and CDR2 as YFSETQ. Germline trimming cut 7 bases from V and 4 bases from J; bases unmatched to any gene: 9. The CDR3 totals 15 residues. The CDR3 region is CASSGAGETTGELFF. The CDR3, as DNA: TGCGCCAGCTCTGGAGCGGGGGAAACCACCGGGGAGCTGTTTTTT.